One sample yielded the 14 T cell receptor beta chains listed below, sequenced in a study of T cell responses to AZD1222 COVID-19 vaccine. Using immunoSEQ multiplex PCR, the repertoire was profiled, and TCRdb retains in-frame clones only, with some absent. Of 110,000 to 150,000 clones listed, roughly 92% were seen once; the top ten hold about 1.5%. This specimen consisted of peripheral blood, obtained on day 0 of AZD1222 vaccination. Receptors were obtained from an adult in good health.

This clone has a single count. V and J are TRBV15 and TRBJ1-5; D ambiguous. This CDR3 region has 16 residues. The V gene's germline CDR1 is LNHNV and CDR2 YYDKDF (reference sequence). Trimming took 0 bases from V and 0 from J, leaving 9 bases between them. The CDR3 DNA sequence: TGTGCCACCAGCAGAGAACACACAACTAGCAATCAGCCCCAGCATTTT. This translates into CATSREHTTSNQPQHF.

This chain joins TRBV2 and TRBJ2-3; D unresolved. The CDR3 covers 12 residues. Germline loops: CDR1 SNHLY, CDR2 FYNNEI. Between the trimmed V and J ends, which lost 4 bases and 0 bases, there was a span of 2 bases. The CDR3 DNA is TGTGCCAGCAGTGCTAGCACAGATACGCAGTATTTT. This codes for CASSASTDTQYF.

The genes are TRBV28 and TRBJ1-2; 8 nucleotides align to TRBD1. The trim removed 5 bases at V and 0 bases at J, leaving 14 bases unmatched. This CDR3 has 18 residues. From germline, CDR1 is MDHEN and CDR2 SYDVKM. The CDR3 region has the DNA TGTGCCAGCAGTCGAGGCAGGGGGCTGAGTGGAGCTAACTATGGCTACACCTTC. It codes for CASSRGRGLSGANYGYTF.

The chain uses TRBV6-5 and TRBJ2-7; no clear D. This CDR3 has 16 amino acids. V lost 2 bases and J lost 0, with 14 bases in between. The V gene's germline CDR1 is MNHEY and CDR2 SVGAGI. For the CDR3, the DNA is TGTGCCAGCAGTTACCTCCCGGACGGATTCTCCTACGAGCAGTACTTC. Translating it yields CASSYLPDGFSYEQYF.

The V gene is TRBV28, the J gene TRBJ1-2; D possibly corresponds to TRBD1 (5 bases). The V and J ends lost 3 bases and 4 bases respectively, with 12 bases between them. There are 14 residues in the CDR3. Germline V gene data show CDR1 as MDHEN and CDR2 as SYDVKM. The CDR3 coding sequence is TGTGCCAGCAGTTTTGTCGCAGGGCTCTATGGCTACACCTTC. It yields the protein CASSFVAGLYGYTF.

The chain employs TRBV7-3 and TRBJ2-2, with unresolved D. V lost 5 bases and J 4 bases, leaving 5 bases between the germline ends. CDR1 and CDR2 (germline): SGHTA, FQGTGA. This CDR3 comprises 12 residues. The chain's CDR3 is CASSVVTGELFF. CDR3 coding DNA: TGTGCCAGCAGCGTCGTCACCGGGGAGCTGTTTTTT. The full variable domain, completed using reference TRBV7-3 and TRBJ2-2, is GAGVSQTPSNKVTEKGKYVELRCDPISGHTALYWYRQSLGQGPEFLIYFQGTGAADDSGLPNDRFFAVRPEGSVSTLKIQRTERGDSAVYLCASSVVTGELFFGEGSRLTVL.

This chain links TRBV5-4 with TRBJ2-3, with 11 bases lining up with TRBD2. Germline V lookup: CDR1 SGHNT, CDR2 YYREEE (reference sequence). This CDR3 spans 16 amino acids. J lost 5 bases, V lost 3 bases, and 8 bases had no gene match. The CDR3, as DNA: TGTGCCAGCAGCTCGCGACTAGCGGGAATGGTAGATACGCAGTATTTT. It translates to CASSSRLAGMVDTQYF.

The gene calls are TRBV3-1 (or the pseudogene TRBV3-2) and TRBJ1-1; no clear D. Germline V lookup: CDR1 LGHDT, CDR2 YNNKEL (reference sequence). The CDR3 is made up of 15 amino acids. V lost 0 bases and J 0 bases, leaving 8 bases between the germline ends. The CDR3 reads CASSQEYPMNTEAFF. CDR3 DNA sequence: TGTGCCAGCAGCCAAGAATACCCTATGAACACTGAAGCTTTCTTT.

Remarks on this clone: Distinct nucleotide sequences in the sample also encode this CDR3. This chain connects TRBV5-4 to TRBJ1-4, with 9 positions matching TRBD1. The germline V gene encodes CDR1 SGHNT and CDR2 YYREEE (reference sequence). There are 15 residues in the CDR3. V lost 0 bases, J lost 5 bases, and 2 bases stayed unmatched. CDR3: CASSLGQGGNEKLFF. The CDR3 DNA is TGTGCCAGCAGCTTGGGACAGGGGGGGAATGAAAAACTGTTTTTT.

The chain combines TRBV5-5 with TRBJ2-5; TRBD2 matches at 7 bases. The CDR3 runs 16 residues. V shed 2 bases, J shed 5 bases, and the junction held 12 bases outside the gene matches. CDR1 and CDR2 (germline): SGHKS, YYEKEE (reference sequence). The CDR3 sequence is CASSFSSGRGRETQYF. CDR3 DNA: TGTGCCAGCAGCTTCTCCAGTGGGAGGGGTCGGGAGACCCAGTACTTC.

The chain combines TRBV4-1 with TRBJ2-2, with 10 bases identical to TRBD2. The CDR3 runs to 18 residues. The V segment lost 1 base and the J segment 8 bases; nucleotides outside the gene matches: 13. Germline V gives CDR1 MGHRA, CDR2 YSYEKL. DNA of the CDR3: TGCGCCAGCAGCCAAGTACTAGCGGGGTTACTGACAAAGGGGGAGCTGTTTTTT. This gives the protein CASSQVLAGLLTKGELFF.

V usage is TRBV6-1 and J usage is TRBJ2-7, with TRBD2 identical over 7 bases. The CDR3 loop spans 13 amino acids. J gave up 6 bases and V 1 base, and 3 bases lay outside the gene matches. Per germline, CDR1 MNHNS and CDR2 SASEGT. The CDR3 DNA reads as TGTGCCAGCAGTGAAGTGGGAGGGGTCGAGCAGTACTTC. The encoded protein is CASSEVGGVEQYF.

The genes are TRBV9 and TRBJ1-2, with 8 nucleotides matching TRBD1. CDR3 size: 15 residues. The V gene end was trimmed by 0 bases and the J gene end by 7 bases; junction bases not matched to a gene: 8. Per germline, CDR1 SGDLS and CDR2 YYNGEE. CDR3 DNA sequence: TGTGCCAGCAGCGTAGGGGGCGACAGGGGTGTTGGCTACACCTTC. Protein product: CASSVGGDRGVGYTF.

The CDR3 nucleotides read TGTGCCAGCAGCGGGGGGTCCGAAGAGACCTACGAGCAGTACTTC. It codes for CASSGGSEETYEQYF. V gene TRBV9 combines with J gene TRBJ2-7; D may match TRBD1 or TRBD2 (5 bases each). The CDR3 is 15 amino acids. V lost 3 bases and J lost 2, with 15 bases in between. Germline loops: CDR1 SGDLS, CDR2 YYNGEE.